Sequencing of this TCR beta chain was carried out in a study of blood T cell repertoires in COVID-19. Germline V gene data show CDR1 as LGHDT and CDR2 as YNNKEL (reference sequence). CDR3 length equals 17 residues. The V and J ends lost 1 base and 8 bases, in that order; junction bases with no gene match: 14. Authors' analysis steps: Amplification of reference gene primers provided the estimated nucleated cell counts. Clones were sequenced by immunoSEQ multiplex PCR, and TCRdb holds only the in-frame ones, with some missing. The DNA was the basis for D and trimming; V, J and clone size are from that table. The sample carries roughly 150,000 clones, 70% to 90% recorded once.

J is TRBJ2-1 and V is TRBV3-1 (or the pseudogene TRBV3-2); TRBD2 matches 7 bases. The source material was peripheral blood. This TCR was sampled from a woman older than 75 with COVID-19, enrolled during active disease. The CDR3 sequence: CASSQGQVNPGLDEQFF. The CDR3 coding sequence is TGTGCCAGCAGCCAAGGTCAGGTCAACCCAGGACTAGATGAGCAGTTCTTC.